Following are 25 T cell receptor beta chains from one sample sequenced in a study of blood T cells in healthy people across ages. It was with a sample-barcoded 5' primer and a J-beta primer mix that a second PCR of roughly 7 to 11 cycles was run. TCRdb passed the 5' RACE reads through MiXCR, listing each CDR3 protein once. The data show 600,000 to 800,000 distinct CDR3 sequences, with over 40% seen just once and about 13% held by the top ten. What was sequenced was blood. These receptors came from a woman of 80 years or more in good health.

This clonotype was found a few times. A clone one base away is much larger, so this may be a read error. The CDR3 DNA sequence: TGTGCCAGCAGCTTAGACTTGGTTTGTGAGCAGTTCTTC. This codes for CASSLDLVCEQFF. The J gene is TRBJ2-1, the V gene TRBV7-2, with unresolved D. The germline V and J ends were trimmed by 1 base and 9 bases, with 10 bases remaining between them. Per the germline V gene, CDR1 is SGHTA and CDR2 is FQGNSA. The length of the CDR3 is 13 residues.

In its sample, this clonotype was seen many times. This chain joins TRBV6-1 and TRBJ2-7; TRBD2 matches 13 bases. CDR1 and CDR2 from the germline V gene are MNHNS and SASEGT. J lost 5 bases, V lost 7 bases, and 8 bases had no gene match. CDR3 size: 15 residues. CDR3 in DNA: TGTGCCAGCAATCCTGGACTAGCGGGAGCTCACGAGCAGTACTTC. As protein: CASNPGLAGAHEQYF.

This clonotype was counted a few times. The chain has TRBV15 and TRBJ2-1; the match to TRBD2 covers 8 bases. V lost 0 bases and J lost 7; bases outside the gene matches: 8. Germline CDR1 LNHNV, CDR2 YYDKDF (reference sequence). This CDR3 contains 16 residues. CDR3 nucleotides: TGTGCCACCAGCAGAGATGGGTCGGCGGGAGGAAATGAGCAGTTCTTC. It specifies CATSRDGSAGGNEQFF. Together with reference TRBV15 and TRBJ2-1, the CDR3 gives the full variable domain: DAMVIQNPRYQVTQFGKPVTLSCSQTLNHNVMYWYQQKSSQAPKLLFHYYDKDFNNEADTPDNFQSRRPNTSFCFLDIRSPGLGDTAMYLCATSRDGSAGGNEQFFGPGTRLTVL.

The chain's CDR3 is CASSLGLAGGNTDTQYF. The DNA of the CDR3 is TGTGCCAGCAGCCTGGGACTAGCGGGGGGAAACACAGATACGCAGTATTTT. The chain is built from TRBV7-2 and TRBJ2-3; 15 nucleotides match TRBD2. Germline values: CDR1 SGHTA, CDR2 FQGNSA. This CDR3 is built from 17 residues. V lost 5 bases, J lost 2 bases, and 5 bases stayed unmatched.

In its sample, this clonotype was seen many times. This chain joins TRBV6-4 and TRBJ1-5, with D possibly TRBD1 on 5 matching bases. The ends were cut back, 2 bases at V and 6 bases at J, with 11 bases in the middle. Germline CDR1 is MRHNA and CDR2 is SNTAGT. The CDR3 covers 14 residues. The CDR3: CASSDGAGSQPQHF. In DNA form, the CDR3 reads TGTGCCAGCAGTGACGGGGCTGGGAGTCAGCCCCAGCATTTT.

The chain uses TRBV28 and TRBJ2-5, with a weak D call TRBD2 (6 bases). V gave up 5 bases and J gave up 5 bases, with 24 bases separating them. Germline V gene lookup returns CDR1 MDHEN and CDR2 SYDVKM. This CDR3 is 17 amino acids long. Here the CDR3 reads CASSLRGKGVILETQYF. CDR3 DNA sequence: TGTGCCAGCAGTCTACGGGGGAAGGGAGTGATATTGGAGACCCAGTACTTC. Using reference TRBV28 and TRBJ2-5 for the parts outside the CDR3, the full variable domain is DVKVTQSSRYLVKRTGEKVFLECVQDMDHENMFWYRQDPGLGLRLIYFSYDVKMKEKGDIPEGYSVSREKKERFSLILESASTNQTSMYLCASSLRGKGVILETQYFGPGTRLLVL.

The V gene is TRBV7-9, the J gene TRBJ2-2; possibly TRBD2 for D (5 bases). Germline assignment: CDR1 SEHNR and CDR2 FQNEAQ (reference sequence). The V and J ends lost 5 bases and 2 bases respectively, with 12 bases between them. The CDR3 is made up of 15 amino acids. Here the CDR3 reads CASSPPEGNTGELFF. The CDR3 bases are TGTGCCAGCAGCCCCCCCGAGGGAAACACCGGGGAGCTGTTTTTT.

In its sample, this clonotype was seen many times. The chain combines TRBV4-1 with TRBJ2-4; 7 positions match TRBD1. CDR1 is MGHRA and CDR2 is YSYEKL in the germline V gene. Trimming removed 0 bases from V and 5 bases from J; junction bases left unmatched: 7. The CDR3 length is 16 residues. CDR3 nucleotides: TGCGCCAGCAGCCAAGATAAGGGGGCAGGAGAAAACATTCAGTACTTC. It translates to CASSQDKGAGENIQYF.

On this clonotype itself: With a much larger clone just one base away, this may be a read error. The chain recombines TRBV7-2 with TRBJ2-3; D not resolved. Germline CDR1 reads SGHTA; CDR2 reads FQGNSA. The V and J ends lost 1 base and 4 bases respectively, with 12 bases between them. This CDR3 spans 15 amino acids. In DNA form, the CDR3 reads TGTGCCAGCAGCTTAGGAGGCGCCCAGGCAGATACGCAGTATTTT. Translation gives CASSLGGAQADTQYF.

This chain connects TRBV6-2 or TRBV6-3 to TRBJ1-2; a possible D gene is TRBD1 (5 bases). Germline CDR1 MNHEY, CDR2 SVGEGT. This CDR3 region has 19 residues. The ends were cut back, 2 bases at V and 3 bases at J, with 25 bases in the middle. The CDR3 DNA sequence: TGTGCCAGCAGTTACAACTCACGAACTTTTGGCGGGGCTGACTATGGCTACACCTTC. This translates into CASSYNSRTFGGADYGYTF.

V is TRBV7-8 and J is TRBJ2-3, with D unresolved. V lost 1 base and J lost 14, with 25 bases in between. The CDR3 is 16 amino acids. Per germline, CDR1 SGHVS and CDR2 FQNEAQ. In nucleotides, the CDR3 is TGTGCCAGCAGCTTAGTGCCCAATAGTCCTGCCCACCGAGGGTATTTT. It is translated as CASSLVPNSPAHRGYF.

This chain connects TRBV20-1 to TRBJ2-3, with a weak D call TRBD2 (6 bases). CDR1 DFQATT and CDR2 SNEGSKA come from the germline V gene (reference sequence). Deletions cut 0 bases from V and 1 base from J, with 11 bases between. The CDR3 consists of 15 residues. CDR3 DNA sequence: TGCAGTGCTAGAGATCAGGAGGGGCGCACAGATACGCAGTATTTT. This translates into CSARDQEGRTDTQYF.

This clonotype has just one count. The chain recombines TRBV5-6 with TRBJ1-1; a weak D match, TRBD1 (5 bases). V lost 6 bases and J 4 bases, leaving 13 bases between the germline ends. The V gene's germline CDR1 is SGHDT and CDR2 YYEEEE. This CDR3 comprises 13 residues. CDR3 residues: CASTRGGGTEAFF. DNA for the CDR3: TGTGCCAGCACCCGGGGGGGTGGCACTGAAGCTTTCTTT.

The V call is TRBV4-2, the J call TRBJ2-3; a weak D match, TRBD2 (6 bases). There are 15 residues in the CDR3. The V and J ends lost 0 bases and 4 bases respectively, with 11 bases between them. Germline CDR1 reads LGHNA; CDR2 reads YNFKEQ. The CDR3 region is CASSQDGDSADTQYF. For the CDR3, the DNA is TGTGCCAGCAGCCAAGACGGGGACTCTGCAGATACGCAGTATTTT.

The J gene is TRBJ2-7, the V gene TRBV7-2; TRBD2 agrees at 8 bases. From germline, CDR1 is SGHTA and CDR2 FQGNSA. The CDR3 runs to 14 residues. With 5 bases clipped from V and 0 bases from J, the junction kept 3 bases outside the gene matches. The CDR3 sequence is CASSKRESSYEQYF. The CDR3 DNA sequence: TGTGCCAGCAGCAAGCGGGAGAGCTCCTACGAGCAGTACTTC.

CDR3 in DNA: TGTGCTAGTGGTTTAGGGACAGGAGTCAACACCGGGGAGCTGTTTTTT. Residues: CASGLGTGVNTGELFF. V usage is TRBV12-5 and J usage is TRBJ2-2; 8 bases align to TRBD1. The CDR3 is made up of 16 amino acids. J gave up 2 bases and V 3 bases, and 5 bases lay outside the gene matches. Germline CDR1 is LGHNT and CDR2 is FRNRAP.

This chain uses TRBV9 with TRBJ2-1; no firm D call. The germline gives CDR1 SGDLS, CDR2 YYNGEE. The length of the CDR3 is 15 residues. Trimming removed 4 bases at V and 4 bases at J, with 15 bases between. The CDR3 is CASSPAGQLYNEQFF. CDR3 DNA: TGTGCCAGCAGCCCAGCTGGGCAGCTGTACAATGAGCAGTTCTTC.

CDR3 protein: CSVVKAYEQYF. CDR3 nucleotides: TGCAGCGTTGTAAAGGCCTACGAGCAGTACTTC. V and J are TRBV29-1 and TRBJ2-7; D is unclear. CDR1 and CDR2 from the germline V gene are SQVTM and ANQGSEA. The V end lost 4 bases, the J end lost 2 bases, and 6 bases lay between the germline ends. The CDR3 consists of 11 residues.

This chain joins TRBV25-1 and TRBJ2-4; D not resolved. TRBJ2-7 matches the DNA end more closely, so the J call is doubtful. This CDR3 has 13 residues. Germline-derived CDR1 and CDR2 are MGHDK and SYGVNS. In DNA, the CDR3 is TGTGCCAGCAGTGCACGGATCTCCTACGAGCAGTACTTC. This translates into CASSARISYEQYF.

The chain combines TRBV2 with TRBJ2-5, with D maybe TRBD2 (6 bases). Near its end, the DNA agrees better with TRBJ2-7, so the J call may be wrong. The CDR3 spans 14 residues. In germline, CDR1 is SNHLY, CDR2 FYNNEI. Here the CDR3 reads CAGSGARGLSEQYF. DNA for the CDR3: TGTGCCGGTAGTGGGGCGCGGGGTCTCTCCGAGCAGTACTTC.

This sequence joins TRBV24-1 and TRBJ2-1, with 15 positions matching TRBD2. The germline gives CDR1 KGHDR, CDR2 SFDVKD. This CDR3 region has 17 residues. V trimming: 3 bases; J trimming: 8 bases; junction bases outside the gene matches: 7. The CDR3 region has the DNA TGTGCCACCAGTGATCAAGGACTAGCGGGAGGGCCCGATGAGCAGTTCTTC. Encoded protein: CATSDQGLAGGPDEQFF.

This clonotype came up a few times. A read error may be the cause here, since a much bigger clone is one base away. CDR3 coding DNA: TGTGCCAGCAGTGACTCGAAGACATACTACGAGCAGTACTTC. Translating it yields CASSDSKTYYEQYF. The gene calls are TRBV6-6 and TRBJ2-7; the D is unclear. Germline values: CDR1 MNHNY, CDR2 SVGAGI (reference sequence). This CDR3 spans 14 amino acids.

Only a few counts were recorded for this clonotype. This CDR3 is CASSLTARGFGSPLHF. The CDR3 bases are TGTGCCAGCAGCTTGACAGCTAGGGGGTTCGGTTCACCCCTCCACTTT. The chain is built from TRBV7-2 and TRBJ1-6; a possible D gene is TRBD1 (6 bases). The V end lost 3 bases, the J end lost 9 bases, and 18 bases lay between the germline ends. CDR3 size: 16 residues. Germline lookup yields CDR1 SGHTA and CDR2 FQGNSA.

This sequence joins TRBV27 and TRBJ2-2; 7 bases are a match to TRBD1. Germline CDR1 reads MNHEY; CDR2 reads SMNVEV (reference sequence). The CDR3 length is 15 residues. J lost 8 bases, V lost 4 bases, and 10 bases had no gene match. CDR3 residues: CASSSSDRRSGELFF. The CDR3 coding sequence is TGTGCCAGCAGTTCGTCGGACAGGAGAAGTGGGGAGCTGTTTTTT.

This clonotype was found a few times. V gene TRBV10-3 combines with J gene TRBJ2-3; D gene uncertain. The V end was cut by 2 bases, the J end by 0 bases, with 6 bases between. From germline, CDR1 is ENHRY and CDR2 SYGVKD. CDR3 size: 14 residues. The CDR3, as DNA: TGTGCCATCAGTGAGGCGACTAGCACAGATACGCAGTATTTT. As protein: CAISEATSTDTQYF.